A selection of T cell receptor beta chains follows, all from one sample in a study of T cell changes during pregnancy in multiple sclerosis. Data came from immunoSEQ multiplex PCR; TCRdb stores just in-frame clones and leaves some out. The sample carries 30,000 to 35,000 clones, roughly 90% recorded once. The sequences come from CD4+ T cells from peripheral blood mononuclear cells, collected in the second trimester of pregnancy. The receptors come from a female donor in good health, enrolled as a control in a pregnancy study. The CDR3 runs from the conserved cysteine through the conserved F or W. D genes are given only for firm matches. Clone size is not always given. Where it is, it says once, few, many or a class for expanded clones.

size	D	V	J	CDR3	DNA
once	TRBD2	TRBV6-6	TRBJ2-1	CASSATSGGRDEQFF	TGTGCCAGCAGTGCGACTAGCGGGGGCCGAGATGAGCAGTTCTTC
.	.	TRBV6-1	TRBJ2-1	CASKSGSGNEQFF	TGTGCCAGCAAGAGTGGGAGTGGGAATGAGCAGTTCTTC
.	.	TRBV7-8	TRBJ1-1	CASSLGGATEAFF	TGTGCCAGCAGCTTAGGGGGAGCCACTGAAGCTTTCTTT
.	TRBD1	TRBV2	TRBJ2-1	CASSHSRTGRNEQFF	TGTGCCAGCAGTCATTCTCGGACAGGGCGCAATGAGCAGTTCTTC
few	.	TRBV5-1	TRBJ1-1	CASSRELNTEAFF	TGCGCCAGCAGCCGGGAGCTGAACACTGAAGCTTTCTTT
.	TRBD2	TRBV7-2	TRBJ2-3	CASSLARTRGAGTDTQYF	TGTGCCAGCAGCTTAGCCCGGACTAGAGGTGCGGGCACAGATACGCAGTATTTT
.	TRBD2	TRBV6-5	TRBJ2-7	CASRVTGTSGYEQYF	TGTGCCAGCCGAGTTACCGGGACTAGCGGCTACGAGCAGTACTTC
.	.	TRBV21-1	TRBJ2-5	CASSKRTDRLRQETQYF	TGTGCCAGCAGCAAACGAACCGACAGGCTGCGACAAGAGACCCAGTACTTC
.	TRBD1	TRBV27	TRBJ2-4	CASSVTIRDRKNIQYF	TGTGCCAGCAGTGTAACTATTCGGGACAGGAAAAACATTCAGTACTTC
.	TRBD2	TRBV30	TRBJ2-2	CAWSKMGGTGELFF	TGTGCCTGGAGCAAAATGGGGGGGACCGGGGAGCTGTTTTTT
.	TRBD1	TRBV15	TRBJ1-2	CATSRGQGTGDYGYTF	TGTGCCACCAGCAGGGGACAGGGCACCGGGGACTATGGCTACACCTTC
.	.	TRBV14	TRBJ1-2	CASSQVTEFGYTF	TGTGCCAGCAGCCAAGTAACGGAGTTTGGCTACACCTTC
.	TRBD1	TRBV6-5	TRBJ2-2	CATQQGITGELFF	TGTGCCACCCAACAGGGGATCACCGGGGAGCTGTTTTTT
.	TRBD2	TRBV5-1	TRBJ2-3	CASSFLASGGPGDTQYF	TGCGCCAGCAGCTTCCTGGCTAGCGGGGGGCCGGGAGATACGCAGTATTTT
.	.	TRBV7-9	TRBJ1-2	CASSTQGHLYGYTF	TGTGCCAGCAGCACCCAGGGGCACCTATATGGCTACACCTTC
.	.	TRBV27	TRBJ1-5	CASSGAGGNQPQHF	TGTGCCAGCAGTGGGGCGGGGGGGAATCAGCCCCAGCATTTT
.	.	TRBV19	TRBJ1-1	CASSLPGHSNTEAFF	TGTGCCAGTAGTCTTCCGGGACATTCGAACACTGAAGCTTTCTTT
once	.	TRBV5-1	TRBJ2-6	CASSPVNTASGANVLTF	TGCGCCAGCAGCCCGGTCAACACAGCCTCTGGGGCCAACGTCCTGACTTTC
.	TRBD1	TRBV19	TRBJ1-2	CASSASTGGYGYTF	TGTGCCAGTAGTGCCTCAACAGGGGGCTATGGCTACACCTTC
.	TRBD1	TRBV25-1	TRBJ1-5	CASRPQGPQQPQHF	TGTGCCAGCAGGCCACAGGGGCCCCAACAGCCCCAGCATTTT
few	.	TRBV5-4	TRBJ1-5	CASSLGQNQPQHF	TGTGCCAGCAGCCTCGGACAGAATCAGCCCCAGCATTTT
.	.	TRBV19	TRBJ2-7	CASSTRQPGSYEQYF	TGTGCCAGTAGTACCAGACAGCCAGGGTCCTACGAGCAGTACTTC
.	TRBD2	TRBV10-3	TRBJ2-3	CAIRAGTSETDTQYF	TGTGCCATCAGAGCCGGGACTAGCGAAACAGATACGCAGTATTTT
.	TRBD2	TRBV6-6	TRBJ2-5	CASSRLGRGQETQYF	TGTGCCAGCAGCCGACTCGGGCGGGGGCAAGAGACCCAGTACTTC
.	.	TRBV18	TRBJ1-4	CASSPPGHREKLFF	TGTGCCAGCTCACCACCGGGGCATCGTGAAAAACTGTTTTTT
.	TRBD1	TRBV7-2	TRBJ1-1	CASSSATGTTTEAFF	TGTGCCAGCAGCTCAGCGACAGGGACGACAACTGAAGCTTTCTTT
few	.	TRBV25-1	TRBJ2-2	CASREGIGELFF	TGTGCCAGCAGGGAGGGTATCGGGGAGCTGTTTTTT
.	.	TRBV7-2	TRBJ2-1	CASSLGDWTYNEQFF	TGTGCCAGCAGCTTGGGGGACTGGACCTACAATGAGCAGTTCTTC
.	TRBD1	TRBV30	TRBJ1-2	CAWSVRAGGHYGYTF	TGTGCCTGGAGTGTAAGGGCAGGGGGGCACTATGGCTACACCTTC
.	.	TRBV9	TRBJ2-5	CASSVAGRVRETQYF	TGTGCCAGCAGCGTAGCGGGCAGGGTTAGAGAGACCCAGTACTTC
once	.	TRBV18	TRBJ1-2	CASSPPGRMNGYTF	TGTGCCAGCTCACCACCGGGGAGAATGAATGGCTACACCTTC
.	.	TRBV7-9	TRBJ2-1	CASSPTRTPTPSYNEQFF	TGTGCCAGCAGCCCGACTAGAACTCCAACACCCTCCTACAATGAGCAGTTCTTC
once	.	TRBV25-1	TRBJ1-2	CASRGANYGYTF	TGTGCCAGCAGGGGGGCGAACTATGGCTACACCTTC
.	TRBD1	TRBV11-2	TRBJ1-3	CASSPRTGNAGNTIYF	TGTGCCAGCAGCCCCAGGACAGGGAATGCTGGAAACACCATATATTTT
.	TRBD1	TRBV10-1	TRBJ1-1	CASSGGGVTEAFF	TGCGCCAGCAGTGGAGGGGGCGTCACTGAAGCTTTCTTT
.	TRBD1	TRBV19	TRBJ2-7	CASSIVLTGGYEQYF	TGTGCCAGTAGTATAGTTCTAACAGGGGGCTACGAGCAGTACTTC
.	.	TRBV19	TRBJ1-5	CASCGGGSNQPQHF	TGTGCCAGTTGTGGGGGGGGAAGCAATCAGCCCCAGCATTTT
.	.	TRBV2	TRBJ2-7	CASSKRTTGSYEQYF	TGTGCCAGCAGTAAGAGGACAACCGGCTCCTACGAGCAGTACTTC
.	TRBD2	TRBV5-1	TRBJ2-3	CATQRDGTDTQYF	TGCGCGACGCAGCGGGATGGCACAGATACGCAGTATTTT
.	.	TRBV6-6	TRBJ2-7	CASSYLQGGVEQYF	TGTGCCAGCAGTTACCTACAGGGTGGTGTCGAGCAGTACTTC
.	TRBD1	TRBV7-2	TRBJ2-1	CASSLDGQGIDEQFF	TGTGCCAGCAGCTTAGATGGACAGGGTATTGATGAGCAGTTCTTC
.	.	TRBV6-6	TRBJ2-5	CASSYGQGLMETQYF	TGTGCCAGCAGTTATGGTCAGGGACTTATGGAGACCCAGTACTTC
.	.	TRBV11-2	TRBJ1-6	CASSSRDRLYNSPLHF	TGTGCCAGCAGCTCCCGAGACAGGCTTTATAATTCACCCCTCCACTTT
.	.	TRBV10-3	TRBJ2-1	CAISGGDGTRTGVSYNEQFF	TGTGCCATCAGTGGAGGAGATGGGACTCGGACGGGGGTCTCCTACAATGAGCAGTTCTTC
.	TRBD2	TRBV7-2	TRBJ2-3	CASSSGRADTQYF	TGTGCCAGCAGCTCGGGGAGGGCAGATACGCAGTATTTT
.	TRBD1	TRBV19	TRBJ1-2	CASSMLAGDSGYTF	TGTGCCAGTAGTATGCTGGCAGGGGACAGTGGCTACACCTTC
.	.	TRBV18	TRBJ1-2	CASSPPREAGAGYTF	TGTGCCAGCTCACCACCCCGGGAGGCAGGAGCGGGCTACACCTTC
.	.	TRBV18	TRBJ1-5	CASSPLAGVNQPQHF	TGTGCCAGCTCACCACTTGCAGGGGTCAATCAGCCCCAGCATTTT